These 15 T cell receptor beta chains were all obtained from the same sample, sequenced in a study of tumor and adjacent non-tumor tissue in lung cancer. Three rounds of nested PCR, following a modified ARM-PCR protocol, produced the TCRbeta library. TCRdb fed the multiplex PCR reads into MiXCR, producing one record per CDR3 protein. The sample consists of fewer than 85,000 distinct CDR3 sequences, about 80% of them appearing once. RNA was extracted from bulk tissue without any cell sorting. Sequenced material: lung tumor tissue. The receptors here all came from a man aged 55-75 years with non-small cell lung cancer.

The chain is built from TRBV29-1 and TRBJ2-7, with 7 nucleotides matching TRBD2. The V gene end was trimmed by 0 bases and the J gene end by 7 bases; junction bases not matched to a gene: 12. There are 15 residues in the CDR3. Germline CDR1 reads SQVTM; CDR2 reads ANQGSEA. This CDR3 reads CSVEDPGLVTREQYF. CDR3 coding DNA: TGCAGCGTTGAAGACCCAGGACTAGTGACGAGGGAGCAGTACTTC.

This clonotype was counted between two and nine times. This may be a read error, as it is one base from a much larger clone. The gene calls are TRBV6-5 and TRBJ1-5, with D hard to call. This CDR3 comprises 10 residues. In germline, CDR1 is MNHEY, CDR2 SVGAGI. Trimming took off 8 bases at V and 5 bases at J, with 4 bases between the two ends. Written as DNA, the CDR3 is TGTGCCAGCGACCATCAGCCCCAGCATTTT. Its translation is CASDHQPQHF.

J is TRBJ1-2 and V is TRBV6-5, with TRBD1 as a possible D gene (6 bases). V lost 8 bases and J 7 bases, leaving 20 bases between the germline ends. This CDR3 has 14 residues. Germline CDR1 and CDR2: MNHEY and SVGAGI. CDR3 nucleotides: TGTGCCAGCCGGGCCGACAGGCCTGACTGTGGCTACACCTTC. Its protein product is CASRADRPDCGYTF.

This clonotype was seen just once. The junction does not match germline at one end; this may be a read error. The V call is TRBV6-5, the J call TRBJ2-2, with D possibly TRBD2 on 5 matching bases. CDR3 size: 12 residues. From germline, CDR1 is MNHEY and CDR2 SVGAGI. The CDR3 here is CASRLTTGELLF. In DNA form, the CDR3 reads TGTGCAAGCAGGCTCACTACCGGGGAGCTGCTTTTT.

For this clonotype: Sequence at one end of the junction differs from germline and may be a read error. The CDR3 loop is CTSSYYRRGRAEAFF. CDR3 nucleotides: TGTACCAGCAGTTACTACCGCAGGGGTAGGGCTGAAGCTTTCTTT. The chain couples TRBV6-5 to TRBJ1-1; a weak D match, TRBD1 (6 bases). From germline, CDR1 is MNHEY and CDR2 SVGAGI. The CDR3 has 15 amino acids.

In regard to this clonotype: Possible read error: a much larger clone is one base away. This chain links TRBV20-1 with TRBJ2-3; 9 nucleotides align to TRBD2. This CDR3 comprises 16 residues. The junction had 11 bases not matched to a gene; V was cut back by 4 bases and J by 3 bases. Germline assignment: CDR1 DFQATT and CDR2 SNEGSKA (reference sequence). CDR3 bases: TGCAGTGCTAAAAAGGCGGGAGGGTCTATGACAGATACGCAGTATTTT. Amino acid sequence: CSAKKAGGSMTDTQYF.

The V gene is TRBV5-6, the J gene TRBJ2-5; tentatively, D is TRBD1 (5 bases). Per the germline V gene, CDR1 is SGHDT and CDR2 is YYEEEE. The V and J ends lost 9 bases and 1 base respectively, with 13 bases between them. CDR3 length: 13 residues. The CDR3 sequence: CANSQDTQETQYF. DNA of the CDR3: TGTGCCAACAGTCAGGACACCCAAGAGACCCAGTACTTC.

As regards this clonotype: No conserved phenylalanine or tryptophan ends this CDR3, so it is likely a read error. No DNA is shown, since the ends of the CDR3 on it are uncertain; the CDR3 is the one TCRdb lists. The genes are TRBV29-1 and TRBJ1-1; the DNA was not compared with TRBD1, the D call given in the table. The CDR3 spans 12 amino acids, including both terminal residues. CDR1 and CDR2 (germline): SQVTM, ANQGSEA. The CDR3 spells CSVDPQTGEASS.

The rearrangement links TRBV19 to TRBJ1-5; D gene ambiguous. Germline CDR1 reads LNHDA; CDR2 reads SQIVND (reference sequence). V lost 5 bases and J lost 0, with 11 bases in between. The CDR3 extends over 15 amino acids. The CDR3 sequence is CASSWTENSNQPQHF. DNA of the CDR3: TGTGCCAGTAGTTGGACTGAGAATAGCAATCAGCCCCAGCATTTT.

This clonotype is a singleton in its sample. In DNA form, the CDR3 reads TGTGCCGCCAGGGGGTGGAGGCGTAGAGCTTTCTTT. It codes for CAARGWRRRAFF. V usage is TRBV10-3 and J usage is TRBJ1-1, with 7 bases fitting TRBD1. After removal of 11 bases from V and 10 bases from J, the junction contained 13 bases not matched to a gene. Per germline, CDR1 ENHRY and CDR2 SYGVKD. This CDR3 spans 12 amino acids.

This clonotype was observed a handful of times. The CDR3 protein is CASSVSGGVGELFF. DNA of the CDR3: TGCGCCAGCAGTGTGTCGGGAGGAGTCGGGGAGCTGTTTTTT. The genes are TRBV10-1 and TRBJ2-2; 7 bases align to TRBD2. The CDR3 contains 14 residues. Germline-derived CDR1 and CDR2 are WNHNN and SYGVQD (reference sequence). With V trimmed by 4 bases and J by 7 bases, 6 bases remained unmatched.

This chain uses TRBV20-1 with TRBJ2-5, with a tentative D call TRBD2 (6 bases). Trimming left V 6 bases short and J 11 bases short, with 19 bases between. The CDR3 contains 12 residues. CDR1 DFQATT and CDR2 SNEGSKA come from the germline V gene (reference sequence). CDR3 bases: TGCAGTGCGCAGCCAGGAGGGGAGGCACAGTACTTC. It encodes CSAQPGGEAQYF.

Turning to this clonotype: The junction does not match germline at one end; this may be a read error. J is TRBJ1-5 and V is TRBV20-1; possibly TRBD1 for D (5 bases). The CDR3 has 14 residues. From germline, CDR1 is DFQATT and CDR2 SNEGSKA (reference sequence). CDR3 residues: CSVFSGTGHQPHHF. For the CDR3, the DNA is TGCAGTGTGTTCTCCGGAACAGGCCATCAGCCCCATCATTTT.

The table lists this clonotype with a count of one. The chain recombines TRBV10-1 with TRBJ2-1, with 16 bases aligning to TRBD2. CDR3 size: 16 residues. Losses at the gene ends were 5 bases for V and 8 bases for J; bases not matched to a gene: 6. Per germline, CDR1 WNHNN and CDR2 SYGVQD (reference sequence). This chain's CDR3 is CASSHGTSGRGYEQFF. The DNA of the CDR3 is TGCGCCAGCAGTCACGGGACTAGCGGGAGGGGATATGAGCAGTTCTTC.

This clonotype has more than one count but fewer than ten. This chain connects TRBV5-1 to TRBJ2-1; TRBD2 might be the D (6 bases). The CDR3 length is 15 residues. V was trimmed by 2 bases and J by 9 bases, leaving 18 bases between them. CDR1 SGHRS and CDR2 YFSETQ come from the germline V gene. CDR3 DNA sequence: TGCGCCAGCAGCTTAATAGGGGCCCCCGGGGGTGAGCAGTTCTTC. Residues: CASSLIGAPGGEQFF.